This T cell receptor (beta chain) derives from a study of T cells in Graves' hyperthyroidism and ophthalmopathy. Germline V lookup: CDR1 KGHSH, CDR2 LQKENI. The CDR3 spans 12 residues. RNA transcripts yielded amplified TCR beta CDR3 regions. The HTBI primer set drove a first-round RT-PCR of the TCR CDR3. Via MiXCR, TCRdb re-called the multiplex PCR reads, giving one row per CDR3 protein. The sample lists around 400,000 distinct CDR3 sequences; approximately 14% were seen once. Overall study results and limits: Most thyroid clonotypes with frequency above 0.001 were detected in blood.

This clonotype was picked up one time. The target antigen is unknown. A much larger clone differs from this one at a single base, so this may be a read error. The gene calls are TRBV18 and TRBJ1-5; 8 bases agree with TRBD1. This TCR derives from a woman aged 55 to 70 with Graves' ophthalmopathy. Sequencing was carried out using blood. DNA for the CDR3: TGTGCCGGCTCCGAAGGACAGGGCCCTTGGCATTTT. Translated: CAGSEGQGPWHF. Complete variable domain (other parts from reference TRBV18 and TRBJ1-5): NAGVMQNPRHLVRRRGQEARLRCSPMKGHSHVYWYRQLPEEGLKFMVYLQKENIIDESGMPKERFSAEFPKEGPSILRIQQVVRGDSAAYFCAGSEGQGPWHFGDGTRLSIL.